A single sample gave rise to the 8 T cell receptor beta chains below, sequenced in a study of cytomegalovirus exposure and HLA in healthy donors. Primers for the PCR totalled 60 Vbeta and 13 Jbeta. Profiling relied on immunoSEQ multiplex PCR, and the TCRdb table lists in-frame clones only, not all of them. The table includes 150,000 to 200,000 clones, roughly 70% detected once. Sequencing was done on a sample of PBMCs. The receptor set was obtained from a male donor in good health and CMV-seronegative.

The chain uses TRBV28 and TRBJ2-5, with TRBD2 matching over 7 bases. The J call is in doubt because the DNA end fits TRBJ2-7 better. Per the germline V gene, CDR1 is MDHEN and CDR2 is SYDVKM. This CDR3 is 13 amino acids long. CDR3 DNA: TGTGCCAGCAGTTTACCGGGGGAGGGCGAGCAGTACTTC. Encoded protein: CASSLPGEGEQYF.

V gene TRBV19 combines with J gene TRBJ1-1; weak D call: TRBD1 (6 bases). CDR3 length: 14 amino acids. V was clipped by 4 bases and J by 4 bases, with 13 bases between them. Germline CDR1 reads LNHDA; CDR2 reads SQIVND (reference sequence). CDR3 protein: CASSTTGRSTEAFF. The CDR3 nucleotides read TGTGCCAGTAGTACGACAGGTAGGAGCACTGAAGCTTTCTTT.

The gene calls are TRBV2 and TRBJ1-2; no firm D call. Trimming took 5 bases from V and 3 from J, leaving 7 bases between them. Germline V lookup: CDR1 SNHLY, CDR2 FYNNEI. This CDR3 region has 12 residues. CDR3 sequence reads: CASSSLDYGYTF. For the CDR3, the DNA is TGTGCCAGCAGTTCTCTCGACTATGGCTACACCTTC.

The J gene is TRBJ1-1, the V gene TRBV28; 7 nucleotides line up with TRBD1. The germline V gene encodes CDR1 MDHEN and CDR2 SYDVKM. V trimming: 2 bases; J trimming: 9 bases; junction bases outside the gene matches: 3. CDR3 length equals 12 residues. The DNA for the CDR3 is TGTGCCAGCAGTTTAGGGGACAGAAAAGCTTTCTTT. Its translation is CASSLGDRKAFF.

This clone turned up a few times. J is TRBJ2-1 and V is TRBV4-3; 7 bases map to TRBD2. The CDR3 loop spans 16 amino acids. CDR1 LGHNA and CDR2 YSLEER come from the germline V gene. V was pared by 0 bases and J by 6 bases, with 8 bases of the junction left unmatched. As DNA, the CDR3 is TGCGCCAGCAGCCAAGATGGGGGGGGAATCAGCAATGAGCAGTTCTTC. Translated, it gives CASSQDGGGISNEQFF.

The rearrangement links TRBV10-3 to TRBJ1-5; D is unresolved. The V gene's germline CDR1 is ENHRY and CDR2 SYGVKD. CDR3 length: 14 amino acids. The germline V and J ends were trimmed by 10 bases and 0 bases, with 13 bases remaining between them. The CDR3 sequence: CATRGSDSNQPQHF. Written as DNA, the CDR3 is TGTGCCACCCGCGGGTCGGATAGCAATCAGCCCCAGCATTTT.

The CDR3 reads CASTQGGRGSYNEQFF. The CDR3 DNA follows: TGTGCCAGCACCCAAGGGGGCAGGGGCTCCTACAATGAGCAGTTCTTC. The chain carries TRBV6-4 and TRBJ2-1; 7 bases map to TRBD1. The CDR3 is 16 amino acids. Losses at the gene ends were 7 bases for V and 0 bases for J; bases not matched to a gene: 9. The germline gives CDR1 MRHNA, CDR2 SNTAGT.

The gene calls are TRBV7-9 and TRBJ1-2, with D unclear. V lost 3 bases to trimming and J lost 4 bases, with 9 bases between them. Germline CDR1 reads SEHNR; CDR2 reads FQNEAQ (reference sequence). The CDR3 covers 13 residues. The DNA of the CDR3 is TGTGCCAGCAGCTTGGGGAGCCTCTATGGCTACACCTTC. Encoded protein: CASSLGSLYGYTF.